This TCR beta chain was identified in a study of T-cell memory formation after mild COVID-19. Across the whole study: Each donor largely had its own TCR clusters. Overall study findings and caveats: Most CD4+ clones that shrank were in CM and EM, while CD8+ ones turned up in EMRA.

Researchers used 5'RACE with constant-segment primers to make TCR alpha and TCR beta cDNA libraries that carry sample barcodes and UMIs. TCRdb re-derived calls from the 5' RACE reads in MiXCR, one entry per CDR3 protein. The table includes about 400,000 distinct CDR3 sequences, 24% detected once. The table lists this clonotype with a few counts. Its antigen is not identified. The CDR3 has 14 residues. Trimming cost V 0 bases and J 8 bases, with 11 bases left between them. Germline V gene lookup returns CDR1 SGHRS and CDR2 YFSETQ. The V call is TRBV5-1, the J call TRBJ1-4; D is unresolved. The TCR was taken from an adult woman who had mild COVID-19 (a few samples of this study predate the infection). Cell type and time point are not known. Sequencing input: PBMCs or a T cell subset sorted from them (not recorded which). The CDR3 DNA reads as TGCGCCAGCAGCTTGGTGAACCCCGGGGAAAAACTGTTTTTT. Residues: CASSLVNPGEKLFF.